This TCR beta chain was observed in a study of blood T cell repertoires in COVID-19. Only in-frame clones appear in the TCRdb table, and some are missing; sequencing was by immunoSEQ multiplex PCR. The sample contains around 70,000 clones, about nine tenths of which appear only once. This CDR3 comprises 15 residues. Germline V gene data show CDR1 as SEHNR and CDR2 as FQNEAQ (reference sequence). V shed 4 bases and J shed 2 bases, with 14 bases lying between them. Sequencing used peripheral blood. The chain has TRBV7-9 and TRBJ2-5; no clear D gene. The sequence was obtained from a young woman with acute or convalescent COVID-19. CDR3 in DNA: TGTGCCAGCAGCTCGTGGTCTCAGACACAAGAGACCCAGTACTTC. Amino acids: CASSSWSQTQETQYF.